This T cell receptor beta chain appears in the sequencing data of a study of blood T cells in healthy people across ages. The wider study: Per two T cells, template switching captured roughly one barcoded beta molecule. Findings and caveats of the study: Roughly linear declines in TCR beta diversity per million T cells occurred with age. Naive CD4+ cell counts and diversity both ran higher in long-lived than in aged donors.

It was with a sample-barcoded 5' primer and a J-beta primer mix that a second PCR of about 6 to 12 cycles was run. Using its own MiXCR run on the 5' RACE reads, TCRdb lists one record per CDR3 protein. The sample lists fewer than 800,000 distinct CDR3 sequences, 32% occurring once. Germline V lookup: CDR1 MNHNY, CDR2 SVGAGI (reference sequence). CDR3 length: 12 amino acids. A note on this clonotype: Its antigen is not identified. This clone may be a read error of a much larger clone one base away.

This clonotype was sampled from an elderly woman in good health. Sequenced input: blood. The rearrangement uses TRBV6-6 and TRBJ2-5; D unclear. The J call is in doubt because the DNA end fits TRBJ2-7 better. This CDR3 reads CAGSSFYYEQYF. The DNA of the CDR3 is TGTGCCGGCAGCTCCTTTTATTACGAGCAGTACTTC.